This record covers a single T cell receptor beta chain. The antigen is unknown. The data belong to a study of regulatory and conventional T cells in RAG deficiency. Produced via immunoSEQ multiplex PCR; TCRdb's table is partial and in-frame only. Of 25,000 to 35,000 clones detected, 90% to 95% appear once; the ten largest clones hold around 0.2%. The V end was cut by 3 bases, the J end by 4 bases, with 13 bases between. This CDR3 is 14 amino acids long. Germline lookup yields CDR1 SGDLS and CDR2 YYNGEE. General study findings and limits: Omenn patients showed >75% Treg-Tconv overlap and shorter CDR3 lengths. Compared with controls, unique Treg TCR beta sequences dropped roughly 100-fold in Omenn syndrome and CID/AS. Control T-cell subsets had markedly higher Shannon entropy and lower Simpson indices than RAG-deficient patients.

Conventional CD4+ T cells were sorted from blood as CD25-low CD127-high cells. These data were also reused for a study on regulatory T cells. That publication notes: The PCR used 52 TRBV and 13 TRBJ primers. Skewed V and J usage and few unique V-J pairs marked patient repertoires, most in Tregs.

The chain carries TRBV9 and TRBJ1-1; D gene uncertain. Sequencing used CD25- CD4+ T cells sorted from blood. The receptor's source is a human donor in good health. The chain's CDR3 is CASSALGGFTEAFF. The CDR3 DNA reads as TGTGCCAGCAGCGCCCTGGGAGGGTTCACTGAAGCTTTCTTT. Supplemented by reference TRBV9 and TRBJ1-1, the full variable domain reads DSGVTQTPKHLITATGQRVTLRCSPRSGDLSVYWYQQSLDQGLQFLIQYYNGEERAKGNILERFSAQQFPDLHSELNLSSLELGDSALYFCASSALGGFTEAFFGQGTRLTVV.